The rows below give T cell receptor beta chains drawn from one sample of a study of cytomegalovirus exposure and HLA in healthy donors. Data came from immunoSEQ multiplex PCR; TCRdb stores just in-frame clones and leaves some out. Counted here are about 73,000 clones, roughly 71% occurring once; the ten biggest clones make up around 12%. The sequenced material came from PBMCs. Every receptor here comes from a man between 70 and 80 years old in good health and CMV-seronegative. Each CDR3 is given with its conserved first and last residue. D genes are given only for firm matches.

J gene: TRBJ2-1
V gene: TRBV5-1
D gene: .
CDR3 protein: CASSPTWGEGNEQFF

J gene: TRBJ2-7
V gene: TRBV7-2
D gene: .
CDR3 protein: CASSLARAYEQYF

J gene: TRBJ1-5
V gene: TRBV15
D gene: .
CDR3 protein: CATSRDPGSNQPQHF

J gene: TRBJ2-2
V gene: TRBV11-2
D gene: .
CDR3 protein: CASSLFHQNTGELFF

J gene: TRBJ2-2
V gene: TRBV4-1
D gene: .
CDR3 protein: CASSQEGRRVGELFF

J gene: TRBJ1-3
V gene: TRBV7-9
D gene: .
CDR3 protein: CASSLGQGNTIYF

J gene: TRBJ2-7
V gene: TRBV6-6
D gene: TRBD1
CDR3 protein: CASRSQGLTYEQYF

J gene: TRBJ2-1
V gene: TRBV5-1
D gene: TRBD2
CDR3 protein: CASSLTPGLGGNEQFF

J gene: TRBJ2-7
V gene: TRBV6-5
D gene: TRBD1
CDR3 protein: CASSKDRGHFEQYF

J gene: TRBJ1-1
V gene: TRBV6-1
D gene: .
CDR3 protein: CASSELAGSMNTEAFF

J gene: TRBJ2-5
V gene: TRBV9
D gene: TRBD2
CDR3 protein: CASSVTSGDQETQYF

J gene: .
V gene: TRBV9
D gene: .
CDR3 protein: CASSPTTGVGYEQYF

J gene: TRBJ1-2
V gene: TRBV5-1
D gene: .
CDR3 protein: CASSLAVGVSDYGYTF

J gene: TRBJ2-6
V gene: TRBV15
D gene: TRBD2
CDR3 protein: CATSRYGRQPSGANVLTF

J gene: TRBJ2-1
V gene: TRBV5-8
D gene: .
CDR3 protein: CASSRGITQFF

J gene: .
V gene: TRBV5-5
D gene: TRBD2
CDR3 protein: CASSLESSGVPYEQYF

J gene: TRBJ2-7
V gene: TRBV10-3
D gene: TRBD1
CDR3 protein: CAIAGDSGRDGQYF

J gene: TRBJ2-7
V gene: TRBV7-2
D gene: .
CDR3 protein: CASSLGAVPYEQYF

J gene: TRBJ2-1
V gene: TRBV4-3
D gene: .
CDR3 protein: CASSQDSTGLEQFF

J gene: TRBJ2-3
V gene: TRBV7-2
D gene: TRBD2
CDR3 protein: CASSPRVAGGTDTQYF

J gene: TRBJ2-7
V gene: TRBV11-2
D gene: TRBD2
CDR3 protein: CASSGTSGVGQYF

J gene: TRBJ1-3
V gene: TRBV19
D gene: TRBD1
CDR3 protein: CASSAPRQGSFGNTIYF

J gene: TRBJ2-7
V gene: TRBV4-1
D gene: TRBD1
CDR3 protein: CASSLMTGLYEQYF

J gene: TRBJ1-5
V gene: TRBV6-4
D gene: .
CDR3 protein: CASSDQGGNQPQHF

J gene: TRBJ1-2
V gene: TRBV30
D gene: .
CDR3 protein: CAWSVSDDYGYTF

J gene: TRBJ2-3
V gene: TRBV28
D gene: .
CDR3 protein: CAIRGSHTQYF

J gene: TRBJ1-2
V gene: TRBV28
D gene: TRBD1
CDR3 protein: CASSSTGTGAIGYGYTF

J gene: TRBJ1-4
V gene: TRBV9
D gene: TRBD1
CDR3 protein: CASSSRQGRNEKLFF

J gene: TRBJ1-1
V gene: TRBV7-2
D gene: .
CDR3 protein: CASTIGAQNTEAFF

J gene: TRBJ2-3
V gene: TRBV15
D gene: TRBD2
CDR3 protein: CATSRIAGYTDTQYF

J gene: TRBJ1-1
V gene: TRBV19
D gene: .
CDR3 protein: CASSIDRTLNTEAFF

J gene: TRBJ2-3
V gene: TRBV6-5
D gene: .
CDR3 protein: CASSPRPRQTQYF

J gene: TRBJ2-5
V gene: TRBV15
D gene: TRBD2
CDR3 protein: CATSRAGASGRGAQYF

J gene: TRBJ1-5
V gene: TRBV7-2
D gene: .
CDR3 protein: CASSLGLGQPQHF

J gene: TRBJ2-2
V gene: TRBV7-9
D gene: .
CDR3 protein: CASVPKQGTGELFF

J gene: TRBJ2-7
V gene: TRBV14
D gene: TRBD1
CDR3 protein: CASSPGTGPYEQYF

J gene: TRBJ2-7
V gene: TRBV28
D gene: .
CDR3 protein: CASRTSYEQYF

J gene: TRBJ2-5
V gene: TRBV7-2
D gene: .
CDR3 protein: CASSLFGGETQYF

J gene: TRBJ1-1
V gene: TRBV5-5
D gene: .
CDR3 protein: CASSLGGGGTEAFF

J gene: TRBJ1-6
V gene: TRBV27
D gene: .
CDR3 protein: CASSSFGHQGATLHF

J gene: TRBJ2-2
V gene: TRBV30
D gene: TRBD1
CDR3 protein: CAWSKGTGTGELFF

J gene: TRBJ2-1
V gene: TRBV19
D gene: TRBD2
CDR3 protein: CASSIGTREQFF

J gene: TRBJ2-7
V gene: TRBV11-2
D gene: .
CDR3 protein: CASSLEGGRIYEQYF

J gene: TRBJ2-1
V gene: TRBV10-1
D gene: .
CDR3 protein: CASSPSFYNEQFF

J gene: TRBJ1-1
V gene: TRBV5-1
D gene: TRBD1
CDR3 protein: CASSSLGQGGVNTEAFF

J gene: TRBJ2-7
V gene: TRBV7-2
D gene: TRBD2
CDR3 protein: CASSFLAHSGSYSYEQYF

J gene: TRBJ1-1
V gene: TRBV11-2
D gene: .
CDR3 protein: CASSFMGGGTEAFF

J gene: TRBJ2-1
V gene: TRBV5-1
D gene: TRBD2
CDR3 protein: CASRMEPSGSNEQFF